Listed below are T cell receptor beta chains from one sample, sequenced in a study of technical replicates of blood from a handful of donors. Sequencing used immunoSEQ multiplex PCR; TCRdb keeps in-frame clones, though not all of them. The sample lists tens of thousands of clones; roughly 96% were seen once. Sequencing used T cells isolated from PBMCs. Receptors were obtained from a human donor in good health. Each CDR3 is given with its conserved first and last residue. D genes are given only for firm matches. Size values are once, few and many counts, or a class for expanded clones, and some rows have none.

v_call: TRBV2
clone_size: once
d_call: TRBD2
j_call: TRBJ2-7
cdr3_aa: CASRALGGYEQYF
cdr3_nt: TGTGCCAGCAGGGCTTTGGGGGGGTACGAGCAGTACTTC

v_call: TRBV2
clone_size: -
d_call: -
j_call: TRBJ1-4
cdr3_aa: CASSGRGPVEKLFF
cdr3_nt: TGTGCCAGCAGTGGGAGGGGACCGGTGGAAAAACTGTTTTTT

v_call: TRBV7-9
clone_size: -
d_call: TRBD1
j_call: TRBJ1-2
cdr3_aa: CASSLGDRGNYGYTF
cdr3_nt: TGTGCCAGCAGCTTAGGGGACAGGGGTAACTATGGCTACACCTTC

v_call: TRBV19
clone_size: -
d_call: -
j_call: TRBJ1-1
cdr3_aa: CASSIGQGQWIHTEAFF
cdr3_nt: TGTGCCAGTAGTATTGGTCAGGGGCAATGGATCCACACTGAAGCTTTCTTT

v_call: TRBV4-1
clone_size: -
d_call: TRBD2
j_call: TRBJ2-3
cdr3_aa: CASSHETSRADTQYF
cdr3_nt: TGCGCCAGCAGCCATGAGACTAGCCGGGCAGATACGCAGTATTTT

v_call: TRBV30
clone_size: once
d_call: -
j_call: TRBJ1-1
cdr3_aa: CAWRQGWMAFF
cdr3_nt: TGTGCCTGGAGGCAGGGGTGGATGGCTTTCTTT

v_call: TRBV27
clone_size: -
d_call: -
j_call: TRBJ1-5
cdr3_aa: CASSFRDQPQHF
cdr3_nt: TGTGCCAGCAGTTTCAGGGATCAGCCCCAGCATTTT

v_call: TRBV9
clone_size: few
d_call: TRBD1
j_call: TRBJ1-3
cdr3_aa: CASSYTGGRGNTIYF
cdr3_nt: TGTGCCAGCAGCTACACAGGGGGCCGTGGAAACACCATATATTTT

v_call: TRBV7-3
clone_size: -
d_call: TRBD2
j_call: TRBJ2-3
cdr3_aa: CASSAGEITDTQYF
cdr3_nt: TGTGCCAGCTCGGCGGGGGAGATCACAGATACGCAGTATTTT

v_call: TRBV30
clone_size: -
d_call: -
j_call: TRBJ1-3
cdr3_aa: CAWSAYRVSNTIYF
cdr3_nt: TGTGCCTGGAGTGCTTACAGGGTTTCAAACACCATATATTTT